This section outlines one TCR beta chain sequence together with its context. Sequencing used immunoSEQ multiplex PCR; TCRdb keeps in-frame clones, though not all of them. This sample has about 50,000 clones; approximately 89% occur once, and the top ten carry around 6%. The data derive from a study of OX40 agonist ivuxolimab in advanced cancers. Study overall: Partial responses were seen in three patients, one with hepatocellular carcinoma and two with cutaneous melanoma.

The germline V gene encodes CDR1 SGHAT and CDR2 FQNNGV. The CDR3 runs to 14 residues. Trimming at V came to 2 bases and at J to 5 bases, leaving 5 bases not matched to a gene. The clonotype comes from an adult with an advanced solid tumor such as melanoma, head and neck, liver or kidney cancer. The specimen comprised CD4+ or CD8+ T cells sorted from blood, sampled in a trial of the OX40 agonist ivuxolimab. The J gene is TRBJ2-7, the V gene TRBV11-2; 8 bases map to TRBD2. The CDR3 DNA is TGTGCCAGCAGCTTACTTCGGGAGGGCAACGAGCAGTACTTC. It yields the protein CASSLLREGNEQYF.